One sample yielded the 23 T cell receptor beta chains listed below, sequenced in a study of blood T cell repertoires in COVID-19. The table came from immunoSEQ multiplex PCR; TCRdb's copy has only in-frame clones and leaves some out. Of 70,000 or so clones in the sample, 90% were seen once. Sequenced sample: peripheral blood. The receptors shown here come from a man aged 45-65 years with acute or convalescent COVID-19.

The chain is built from TRBV12-3 or TRBV12-4 and TRBJ2-3, with D uncertain. V was shortened by 5 bases and J by 4 bases, with 4 bases between the two germline ends. The CDR3 is 11 residues long. The CDR3: CASSPADTQYF. The CDR3 nucleotides are TGTGCCAGCAGTCCCGCAGATACGCAGTATTTT.

The chain combines TRBV4-2 with TRBJ1-5; 10 bases agree with TRBD1. V was clipped by 0 bases and J by 5 bases; unmatched bases: 4. The germline CDR1 and CDR2 sequences are LGHNA and YNFKEQ. The CDR3 totals 16 residues. CDR3 in amino acids: CASSQDGGTGDQPQHF. In DNA, the CDR3 is TGTGCCAGCAGCCAAGATGGGGGGACAGGGGATCAGCCCCAGCATTTT.

The chain links TRBV28 to TRBJ2-2, with 12 bases fitting TRBD2. The CDR3 loop spans 15 amino acids. Trimming removed 6 bases from V and 5 bases from J; junction bases left unmatched: 4. Germline V CDR1 and CDR2: MDHEN, SYDVKM. This CDR3 is CASRTLAGGTGELFF. CDR3 nucleotide sequence: TGTGCCAGCAGGACTCTAGCGGGGGGGACCGGGGAGCTGTTTTTT.

The gene calls are TRBV27 and TRBJ2-7, with 7 bases matching TRBD2. CDR1 is MNHEY, CDR2 SMNVEV, per germline (reference sequence). This CDR3 comprises 13 residues. With 3 bases clipped from V and 1 base from J, the junction kept 0 bases outside the gene matches. The CDR3 region is CASSLGGSYEQYF. DNA of the CDR3: TGTGCCAGCAGTTTGGGGGGGTCCTACGAGCAGTACTTC.

The genes are TRBV4-1 and TRBJ2-7; 9 bases match TRBD1. This CDR3 spans 14 amino acids. J gave up 3 bases and V 4 bases, and 4 bases lay outside the gene matches. The germline V gene encodes CDR1 MGHRA and CDR2 YSYEKL. This CDR3 reads CASSPGTGNYEQYV. The CDR3 DNA follows: TGCGCCAGCAGCCCGGGGACAGGGAACTACGAGCAGTACGTC.

This chain uses TRBV5-6 with TRBJ1-2; 7 positions agree with TRBD1. CDR3 length: 13 residues. After removal of 3 bases from V and 6 bases from J, the junction contained 5 bases not matched to a gene. Germline CDR1 reads SGHDT; CDR2 reads YYEEEE. CDR3 sequence (DNA): TGTGCCAGCAGCTATCGTCAGGGGGATGGCTACACCTTC. Translated: CASSYRQGDGYTF.

This chain joins TRBV19 and TRBJ1-1; the D gene is possibly TRBD1 (6 bases). The CDR3 runs to 16 residues. Germline values: CDR1 LNHDA, CDR2 SQIVND (reference sequence). Trimming left V 6 bases short and J 0 bases short, with 17 bases between. DNA for the CDR3: TGTGCCAGTAGCATCAGGATGGACAGCTTGAACACTGAAGCTTTCTTT. Translation gives CASSIRMDSLNTEAFF. Using reference TRBV19 and TRBJ1-1 for the parts outside the CDR3, the full variable domain is DGGITQSPKYLFRKEGQNVTLSCEQNLNHDAMYWYRQDPGQGLRLIYYSQIVNDFQKGDIAEGYSVSREKKESFPLTVTSAQKNPTAFYLCASSIRMDSLNTEAFFGQGTRLTVV.

The chain links TRBV19 to TRBJ1-6, with TRBD1 identical over 10 bases. From germline, CDR1 is LNHDA and CDR2 SQIVND (reference sequence). CDR3 length equals 15 residues. V dropped 6 bases and J dropped 7; count of bases not matched to a gene: 6. The CDR3 here is CASSPPGQGNSPLHF. CDR3 bases: TGTGCCAGTAGCCCCCCGGGACAGGGGAATTCACCCCTCCACTTT.

The chain joins TRBV28 to TRBJ2-7; 10 positions agree with TRBD2. The CDR3 extends over 15 amino acids. Germline CDR1 reads MDHEN; CDR2 reads SYDVKM. Trimming cost V 1 base and J 5 bases; bases outside gene matches: 5. The CDR3 coding sequence is TGTGCCAGCAGTTTATTTAGCGGGAGGACTCACGAGCAGTACTTC. It translates to CASSLFSGRTHEQYF.

This clone was recorded a few times. The J gene is TRBJ2-2, the V gene TRBV27, with 14 bases fitting TRBD2. This CDR3 has 17 residues. With V trimmed by 6 bases and J by 6 bases, 9 bases remained unmatched. Germline values: CDR1 MNHEY, CDR2 SMNVEV (reference sequence). CDR3 in DNA: TGTGCCAGCAGAACTGGGACTAGCGGGAGAAGGTCCGGGGAGCTGTTTTTT. Its translation: CASRTGTSGRRSGELFF.

V gene TRBV27 combines with J gene TRBJ2-2, with D maybe TRBD1 (5 bases). Trimming took 9 bases from V and 5 from J, leaving 16 bases between them. This CDR3 contains 14 residues. CDR1 and CDR2 from the germline V gene are MNHEY and SMNVEV (reference sequence). This CDR3 is CASRQYAVTGELFF. The CDR3 coding sequence is TGTGCCAGTAGACAGTACGCGGTGACCGGGGAGCTGTTTTTT.

The chain couples TRBV27 to TRBJ2-1; 9 bases map to TRBD2. CDR1 is MNHEY and CDR2 is SMNVEV in the germline V gene (reference sequence). Unmatched junction bases numbered 5, after V lost 3 bases and J lost 8 bases. The CDR3 length is 14 residues. CDR3 protein: CASSFFAGGHEQFF. The DNA of the CDR3 is TGTGCCAGCAGTTTCTTTGCGGGAGGGCATGAGCAGTTCTTC.

V and J are TRBV9 and TRBJ2-3; possibly TRBD1 for D (5 bases). CDR1 and CDR2 from the germline V gene are SGDLS and YYNGEE. V was clipped by 3 bases and J by 2 bases, with 13 bases between them. The length of the CDR3 is 15 residues. CDR3 loop: CASSAAWGFTDTQYF. The DNA for the CDR3 is TGTGCCAGCAGCGCCGCGTGGGGCTTCACAGATACGCAGTATTTT.

The V call is TRBV9, the J call TRBJ2-6; TRBD1 might be the D (5 bases). This CDR3 is built from 17 residues. Germline CDR1 reads SGDLS; CDR2 reads YYNGEE. V was pared by 4 bases and J by 4 bases, with 18 bases between. The CDR3 DNA is TGTGCCAGCAGCCCACAGGCTTGGGTGTCAGGGGCCAACGTCCTGACTTTC. Its translation: CASSPQAWVSGANVLTF.

V usage is TRBV29-1 and J usage is TRBJ1-4, with D possibly being TRBD1 (6 bases). Looked up from germline, CDR1 is SQVTM and CDR2 is ANQGSEA. Between the trimmed V and J ends, which lost 6 bases and 1 base, there was a span of 9 bases. The CDR3 runs to 13 residues. CDR3 sequence: CSVRRGTNEKLFF. DNA for the CDR3: TGCAGCGTCCGCAGGGGAACTAATGAAAAACTGTTTTTT.

The chain carries TRBV7-2 and TRBJ1-6; TRBD1 aligns across 9 bases. Germline V gives CDR1 SGHTA, CDR2 FQGNSA. The CDR3 loop spans 15 amino acids. V lost 2 bases to trimming and J lost 7 bases; unmatched junction nucleotides: 3. The CDR3 coding sequence is TGTGCCAGCAGCTTAACGACAGGGGGAAATTCACCCCTCCACTTT. This encodes CASSLTTGGNSPLHF.

The V gene is TRBV19, the J gene TRBJ2-2, with 9 bases aligning to TRBD1. Germline trimming cut 5 bases from V and 9 bases from J; bases unmatched to any gene: 13. CDR1 is LNHDA, CDR2 SQIVND, per germline (reference sequence). This CDR3 is 16 amino acids long. The CDR3 nucleotides are TGTGCCAGTAGTCCCCAACCGGGACAGGGTGTAAGGGAGCTGTTTTTT. It encodes CASSPQPGQGVRELFF.

The CDR3 region has the DNA TGTGCCAGCAGCTTAGCGGGGGTGAACACCGGGGAGCTGTTTTTT. This codes for CASSLAGVNTGELFF. V usage is TRBV5-5 and J usage is TRBJ2-2, with 8 bases fitting TRBD2. Germline V gives CDR1 SGHKS, CDR2 YYEKEE (reference sequence). V was pared by 2 bases and J by 1 base, with 1 base of the junction left unmatched. This CDR3 contains 15 residues.

This chain links TRBV11-3 with TRBJ2-1; TRBD2 agrees at 10 bases. The CDR3 runs to 18 residues. After removal of 5 bases from V and 0 bases from J, the junction contained 10 bases not matched to a gene. CDR1 is SGHNT and CDR2 is YENEEA in the germline V gene. CDR3 nucleotide sequence: TGTGCCAGCAGCAGTACTAGCGGGGCAACGAGCTCCTACAATGAGCAGTTCTTC. Amino acid sequence: CASSSTSGATSSYNEQFF.

J is TRBJ2-7 and V is TRBV28; the D gene is possibly TRBD2 (6 bases). Between the trimmed V and J ends, which lost 4 bases and 3 bases, there was a span of 16 bases. The CDR3 is 15 amino acids. The germline V gene encodes CDR1 MDHEN and CDR2 SYDVKM. In DNA, the CDR3 is TGTGCCAGCAGTTCTCAGGGAGGACCACGCTACGAGCAGTACGTC. This encodes CASSSQGGPRYEQYV.

This chain uses TRBV27 with TRBJ2-4; D possibly corresponds to TRBD2 (5 bases). The V gene lost 4 bases and the J gene lost 5 bases, with 21 bases spanning the gap. The V gene's germline CDR1 is MNHEY and CDR2 SMNVEV (reference sequence). The CDR3 contains 17 residues. The CDR3 coding sequence is TGTGCCAGCAGTTCCCACCCACTAGATGGGTCGGAAAACATTCAGTACTTC. Amino acids: CASSSHPLDGSENIQYF.

The genes are TRBV18 and TRBJ1-1; D is undetermined. Trimming stripped 3 bases from V and 6 bases from J, with 8 bases between. Germline V gene sequence: CDR1 KGHSH, CDR2 LQKENI. The length of the CDR3 is 12 residues. Here the CDR3 reads CASSPQESEAFF. CDR3 nucleotides: TGTGCCAGCTCACCTCAGGAATCTGAAGCTTTCTTT.

The chain employs TRBV9 and TRBJ2-2; 8 bases agree with TRBD1. Germline CDR1 SGDLS, CDR2 YYNGEE. The CDR3 totals 16 residues. After removal of 1 base from V and 0 bases from J, the junction contained 2 bases not matched to a gene. The CDR3 protein is CASSVSGGSNTGELFF. The CDR3 DNA is TGTGCCAGCAGCGTATCAGGGGGCTCGAACACCGGGGAGCTGTTTTTT.